A single sample gave rise to the 9 T cell receptor beta chains below, sequenced in a study of blood T cell repertoires in COVID-19. Method: immunoSEQ multiplex PCR; TCRdb's copy keeps in-frame clones and lacks some. The sample has roughly 500,000 clones, roughly 90% seen once. Sequencing used PBMCs or T cells enriched from blood (not recorded which). The receptor set was obtained from a woman between 35 and 50 years old who had recovered from COVID-19.

CDR3 protein: CASSPGGEKLFF. Here the CDR3 DNA reads TGTGCCAGCAGTCCAGGGGGTGAAAAACTGTTTTTT. The rearrangement uses TRBV2 and TRBJ1-4, with 7 bases aligning to TRBD1. V lost 5 bases and J lost 7; bases outside the gene matches: 1. The CDR3 totals 12 residues. Germline V gene data show CDR1 as SNHLY and CDR2 as FYNNEI.

The chain has TRBV5-8 and TRBJ2-1; D remains unclear. The CDR3 consists of 12 residues. Trimming left V 0 bases short and J 8 bases short, with 6 bases between. Germline CDR1 SGHTS, CDR2 YDEGEE. CDR3 coding DNA: TGTGCCAGCAGCTTGGTCGCGGATGAGCAGTTCTTC. Translating it yields CASSLVADEQFF.

The gene calls are TRBV14 and TRBJ1-1; 7 nucleotides match TRBD1. The CDR3 is 14 amino acids. In germline, CDR1 is SGHDN, CDR2 FVKESK. V trimming: 1 base; J trimming: 5 bases; junction bases outside the gene matches: 4. This chain's CDR3 is CASSQVQGRTEAFF. For the CDR3, the DNA is TGTGCCAGCAGCCAAGTACAGGGGAGGACTGAAGCTTTCTTT.

The chain employs TRBV2 and TRBJ2-2; no firm D call. V lost 5 bases to trimming and J lost 2 bases, with 6 bases between them. The CDR3 spans 13 residues. CDR1 is SNHLY and CDR2 is FYNNEI in the germline V gene. The CDR3 loop reads CASSFLNTGELFF. The CDR3 region has the DNA TGTGCCAGCAGTTTTTTAAACACCGGGGAGCTGTTTTTT.

The rearrangement uses TRBV9 and TRBJ2-7; TRBD1 matches at 7 bases. The V gene end was trimmed by 0 bases and the J gene end by 3 bases; junction bases not matched to a gene: 9. The germline CDR1 and CDR2 sequences are SGDLS and YYNGEE. This CDR3 comprises 16 residues. CDR3 in DNA: TGTGCCAGCAGCGTAGGTCCAGGGGGAACCATCTACGAGCAGTACTTC. Translating gives CASSVGPGGTIYEQYF.

The chain combines TRBV5-1 with TRBJ2-3; no definite D call. Trimming left V 0 bases short and J 3 bases short, with 8 bases between. Germline CDR1 reads SGHRS; CDR2 reads YFSETQ. This CDR3 has 14 amino acids. Written as DNA, the CDR3 is TGCGCCAGCAGCTTGGGAGCCGTGACAGATACGCAGTATTTT. It specifies CASSLGAVTDTQYF.

The chain uses TRBV28 and TRBJ2-3; 7 bases map to TRBD2. Germline V gene sequence: CDR1 MDHEN, CDR2 SYDVKM. Unmatched junction bases numbered 10, after V lost 3 bases and J lost 13 bases. This CDR3 is 13 amino acids long. CDR3 residues: CASSFGEGPLEYF. CDR3 nucleotide sequence: TGTGCCAGCAGTTTTGGGGAGGGACCTTTGGAGTATTTT. The full variable domain, completed using reference TRBV28 and TRBJ2-3, is DVKVTQSSRYLVKRTGEKVFLECVQDMDHENMFWYRQDPGLGLRLIYFSYDVKMKEKGDIPEGYSVSREKKERFSLILESASTNQTSMYLCASSFGEGPLEYFGPGTRLTVL.

The chain links TRBV19 to TRBJ1-3, with a possible D match to TRBD1 (6 bases). Trimming removed 6 bases at V and 1 base at J, with 7 bases between. The CDR3 contains 13 residues. Germline V gives CDR1 LNHDA, CDR2 SQIVND (reference sequence). The CDR3 is CASSRGSGNTIYF. For the CDR3, the DNA is TGTGCCAGTAGCAGGGGATCTGGAAACACCATATATTTT. Full variable domain (outside the CDR3, taken from reference TRBV19 and TRBJ1-3): DGGITQSPKYLFRKEGQNVTLSCEQNLNHDAMYWYRQDPGQGLRLIYYSQIVNDFQKGDIAEGYSVSREKKESFPLTVTSAQKNPTAFYLCASSRGSGNTIYFGEGSWLTVV.

This chain connects TRBV7-2 to TRBJ1-5; 12 bases match TRBD1. Germline loops: CDR1 SGHTA, CDR2 FQGNSA. This CDR3 spans 17 amino acids. V shed 1 base and J 5 bases; nucleotides not matched to a gene: 6. The CDR3 protein is CASSLGWDRGHDQPQHF. The CDR3 region has the DNA TGTGCCAGCAGCTTAGGCTGGGACAGGGGGCATGATCAGCCCCAGCATTTT. Supplemented by reference TRBV7-2 and TRBJ1-5, the full variable domain reads GAGVSQSPSNKVTEKGKDVELRCDPISGHTALYWYRQSLGQGLEFLIYFQGNSAPDKSGLPSDRFSAERTGGSVSTLTIQRTQQEDSAVYLCASSLGWDRGHDQPQHFGDGTRLSIL.